This T cell receptor beta chain was recorded in a study of T cells expressing NK-cell markers. On the study more broadly: Sorted T-cell subsets CD3+CD56+NKG2C+, CD3+CD56+NKG2C- and CD3+CD56-NKG2C+ were TCR beta-sequenced. Seven of the eight sequenced donors were classified as HCMV-seropositive, and one was classified as seronegative.

For this clonotype: The antigen remains undetermined.

Germline CDR1 reads SGHKS; CDR2 reads YYEKEE (reference sequence). The CDR3 has 12 residues. Each CDR3 protein gets one entry in TCRdb, which reprocessed the 5' RACE reads and gives no DNA. This repertoire comprises 550,000 to 600,000 distinct CDR3 sequences; its ten largest clones make up approximately 3.5%. Study results and limitations: The study found these clonotypes also leading the CD3+CD56-NKG2C+ fraction in a handful of donors. NKG2C+ dominant clonotypes from 5 to 7 donors made up roughly 1.0-8% of CD8+ T cells.

This TCR was recovered from a man younger than 35 in good health. The sample comprised blood T cells: a sorted CD56 or NKG2C T cell subset, CD4+ or CD8+ T cells, or bulk PBMC T cells (not recorded which). This chain connects TRBV5-5 to TRBJ2-1; as DNA is missing, the TRBD2 call by TCRdb cannot be tested. CDR3 protein: CASSTEGHEQFF.